These 26 T cell receptor beta chains came from one sample sequenced in a study of blood T cell repertoires in COVID-19. Using immunoSEQ multiplex PCR, the repertoire was profiled, and TCRdb retains in-frame clones only, with some absent. The sample has about 170,000 clones, approximately 84% seen once. Sequenced input: peripheral blood. The receptor source for this set is a man aged 40-50 years who had recovered from COVID-19.

The chain couples TRBV7-9 to TRBJ2-3; 11 nucleotides match TRBD2. Germline V gives CDR1 SEHNR, CDR2 FQNEAQ (reference sequence). The CDR3 runs to 17 residues. Trimming cost V 5 bases and J 3 bases; bases outside gene matches: 10. This chain's CDR3 is CASSRSIAGGPTDTQYF. As DNA, the CDR3 is TGTGCCAGCAGCCGGTCGATAGCGGGGGGGCCGACAGATACGCAGTATTTT.

Concerning this clone: The conserved phenylalanine or tryptophan normally closing the CDR3 is absent here, so this likely arose from a read error. The chain has TRBV2 and TRBJ1-6; no definite D call. Trimming stripped 2 bases from V and 0 bases from J, with 8 bases between. There are 16 residues in the CDR3. Germline V gene lookup returns CDR1 SNHLY and CDR2 FYNNEI. The chain's CDR3 is CASSESGSSYNSPLHS. The CDR3 DNA follows: TGTGCCAGCAGTGAAAGTGGGAGCTCCTATAATTCACCCCTCCACTCT.

The V call is TRBV5-1, the J call TRBJ2-1; TRBD2 matches 7 bases. V lost 0 bases, J lost 0 bases, and 0 bases stayed unmatched. CDR3 length: 15 amino acids. Germline V gene lookup returns CDR1 SGHRS and CDR2 YFSETQ. CDR3 sequence (DNA): TGCGCCAGCAGCTTGGGGGACTACTCCTACAATGAGCAGTTCTTC. Translated: CASSLGDYSYNEQFF.

This clone was detected once. V is TRBV7-2 and J is TRBJ2-7; tentatively, D is TRBD1 (6 bases). The V and J ends lost 1 base and 3 bases respectively, with 19 bases between them. The CDR3 covers 17 residues. The germline gives CDR1 SGHTA, CDR2 FQGNSA. DNA of the CDR3: TGTGCCAGCAGCTTAGGCGGCGAGACAGGCTACCGCTACGAGCAGTACTTC. It encodes CASSLGGETGYRYEQYF.

The chain employs TRBV10-3 and TRBJ1-3; D gene uncertain. The CDR3 runs to 15 residues. V was cut by 7 bases and J by 4 bases, with 17 bases left in between. In germline, CDR1 is ENHRY, CDR2 SYGVKD. CDR3 DNA: TGTGCCATCAACGAGCCCGGTCGAGAGGGAAACACCATATATTTT. Protein: CAINEPGREGNTIYF.

Here the CDR3 reads CASRAAKTQYF. CDR3 coding DNA: TGTGCCAGCAGGGCGGCGAAGACCCAGTACTTC. The chain has TRBV11-2 and TRBJ2-5, with no clear D. The germline gives CDR1 SGHAT, CDR2 FQNNGV. The CDR3 is 11 amino acids. V shed 6 bases and J shed 6 bases, with 8 bases lying between them.

The chain employs TRBV6-1 and TRBJ1-5; 9 bases fit TRBD1. Germline lookup yields CDR1 MNHNS and CDR2 SASEGT. The CDR3 totals 17 residues. V was pared by 4 bases and J by 1 base, with 8 bases of the junction left unmatched. The CDR3 protein is CASSGHRDRVSNQPQHF. The CDR3 nucleotides read TGTGCCAGCAGTGGTCACCGGGACAGGGTGAGCAATCAGCCCCAGCATTTT.

The chain links TRBV21-1 to TRBJ1-5; TRBD1 was called by the table and not checked on the DNA. TRBV21-1 is a recognized pseudogene. This CDR3 spans 14 amino acids. CDR3 amino acids: CASSKDRGNQPQHF. Here the CDR3 DNA reads TGTGCCAGCAGCAAGGACAGGGGCAATCAGCCCCAGCATTTT.

The gene calls are TRBV29-1 and TRBJ2-7; 7 bases map to TRBD1. The V gene's germline CDR1 is SQVTM and CDR2 ANQGSEA. V lost 6 bases, J lost 3 bases, and 2 bases stayed unmatched. The CDR3 is made up of 11 amino acids. CDR3 in amino acids: CSVGGRYEQYF. The CDR3 nucleotides read TGCAGCGTAGGGGGCCGCTACGAGCAGTACTTC.

The chain carries TRBV5-4 and TRBJ2-7, with 7 bases lining up with TRBD2. Trimming cost V 5 bases and J 6 bases; bases outside gene matches: 14. CDR1 and CDR2 (germline): SGHNT, YYREEE (reference sequence). The CDR3 runs 15 residues. The CDR3 here is CASRGSLVKRGEQYF. DNA of the CDR3: TGTGCCAGCAGGGGGAGCCTAGTCAAGCGGGGCGAGCAGTACTTC.

J is TRBJ2-1 and V is TRBV5-6; possibly TRBD1 for D (7 bases). V gave up 4 bases and J gave up 7 bases, with 18 bases separating them. The germline V gene encodes CDR1 SGHDT and CDR2 YYEEEE. The CDR3 runs 15 residues. This chain's CDR3 is CASSAMGRGENEQFF. The CDR3 DNA follows: TGTGCCAGCAGCGCGATGGGCAGGGGGGAAAATGAGCAGTTCTTC.

The V gene is TRBV5-4, the J gene TRBJ2-7; tentatively, D is TRBD2 (6 bases). The CDR3 totals 14 residues. Germline-derived CDR1 and CDR2 are SGHNT and YYREEE (reference sequence). V was pared by 3 bases and J by 5 bases, with 15 bases between. The CDR3 loop reads CASSSRTITDEQYF. The CDR3 nucleotides read TGTGCCAGCAGCTCCAGGACTATAACCGACGAGCAGTACTTC.

This clone was counted once. The chain is built from TRBV18 and TRBJ1-2; TRBD1 aligns across 11 bases. With V trimmed by 3 bases and J by 7 bases, 7 bases remained unmatched. Germline CDR1 is KGHSH and CDR2 is LQKENI. The CDR3 is 15 amino acids. The CDR3 is CASSPWDRGKRGYTF. CDR3 coding DNA: TGTGCCAGCTCACCCTGGGACAGGGGGAAGCGTGGCTACACCTTC.

This chain connects TRBV4-2 to TRBJ2-3; 10 bases map to TRBD1. Germline trimming cut 2 bases from V and 5 bases from J; bases unmatched to any gene: 10. The CDR3 is made up of 17 amino acids. Germline V lookup: CDR1 LGHNA, CDR2 YNFKEQ. The CDR3, as DNA: TGTGCCAGCAGCCAACTGACAGGGGGCGGGAGTTTAGATACGCAGTATTTT. This translates into CASSQLTGGGSLDTQYF.

CDR3: CASSGGSIETQYF. The CDR3 DNA sequence: TGTGCCAGCTCTGGGGGGTCGATTGAGACCCAGTACTTC. The chain couples TRBV9 to TRBJ2-5, with a tentative D call TRBD2 (6 bases). The V and J ends lost 7 bases and 5 bases respectively, with 15 bases between them. The CDR3 extends over 13 amino acids. Germline V gene sequence: CDR1 SGDLS, CDR2 YYNGEE.

V is TRBV25-1 and J is TRBJ2-7; D is unresolved. Trimming left V 3 bases short and J 5 bases short, with 11 bases between. Germline lookup yields CDR1 MGHDK and CDR2 SYGVNS. The CDR3 consists of 13 residues. CDR3 sequence: CASSDTSKNEQYF. In nucleotides, the CDR3 is TGTGCCAGCAGTGATACTTCTAAGAACGAGCAGTACTTC.

The chain employs TRBV7-6 and TRBJ2-1; TRBD2 agrees at 7 bases. The CDR3 sequence is 19 residues long. V dropped 2 bases and J dropped 6; count of bases not matched to a gene: 19. Germline lookup yields CDR1 SGHVS and CDR2 FNYEAQ. The CDR3 sequence: CASSLIPGGTAAGANEQFF. In DNA, the CDR3 is TGTGCCAGCAGCTTAATCCCCGGGGGGACCGCCGCTGGGGCCAATGAGCAGTTCTTC.

The chain carries TRBV24-1 and TRBJ1-1, with D tentatively TRBD1 (5 bases). The CDR3 totals 12 residues. V was trimmed by 1 base and J by 11 bases, leaving 10 bases between them. Looked up from germline, CDR1 is KGHDR and CDR2 is SFDVKD. The CDR3 sequence: CATSDFGGVAFF. The CDR3 nucleotides read TGTGCCACCAGTGATTTTGGAGGGGTCGCTTTCTTT.

The chain combines TRBV19 with TRBJ2-3, with TRBD2 identical over 11 bases. Per the germline V gene, CDR1 is LNHDA and CDR2 is SQIVND (reference sequence). V gave up 6 bases and J gave up 6 bases; unmatched junction bases: 5. This CDR3 has 14 residues. The CDR3 DNA reads TGTGCCAGTAGAGGGACTAGCGGATCGGATACGCAGTATTTT. This translates into CASRGTSGSDTQYF.

V gene TRBV11-3 combines with J gene TRBJ1-1, with no clear D. This CDR3 is built from 13 residues. Trimming cost V 2 bases and J 5 bases, with 9 bases left between them. Germline lookup yields CDR1 SGHNT and CDR2 YENEEA. CDR3 residues: CASSLMRDTEAFF. CDR3 DNA sequence: TGTGCCAGCAGCTTAATGAGGGATACTGAAGCTTTCTTT.

This chain uses TRBV19 with TRBJ1-2; 10 bases match TRBD1. The length of the CDR3 is 16 residues. V lost 5 bases and J lost 8; bases outside the gene matches: 14. The germline V gene encodes CDR1 LNHDA and CDR2 SQIVND (reference sequence). This CDR3 reads CASSANGDRGTEGYTF. CDR3 in DNA: TGTGCCAGTAGTGCGAACGGGGACAGGGGTACAGAAGGCTACACCTTC.

This clone was recorded a few times. The chain has TRBV9 and TRBJ1-1; possibly TRBD1 for D (5 bases). Germline CDR1 and CDR2: SGDLS and YYNGEE. CDR3 size: 13 residues. The V gene lost 5 bases and the J gene lost 4 bases, with 12 bases spanning the gap. The CDR3 nucleotides are TGTGCCAGCAGTTGGGGGGATGGCACTGAAGCTTTCTTT. Its protein product is CASSWGDGTEAFF. Full variable domain (rest looked up from reference TRBV9 and TRBJ1-1): DSGVTQTPKHLITATGQRVTLRCSPRSGDLSVYWYQQSLDQGLQFLIQYYNGEERAKGNILERFSAQQFPDLHSELNLSSLELGDSALYFCASSWGDGTEAFFGQGTRLTVV.

This chain links TRBV19 with TRBJ1-5, with D perhaps matching TRBD1 (5 bases). The CDR3 contains 15 residues. V lost 4 bases and J lost 1, with 11 bases in between. Germline V gene data show CDR1 as LNHDA and CDR2 as SQIVND (reference sequence). The CDR3 protein is CASSSGTGSNQPQHF. Written as DNA, the CDR3 is TGTGCCAGTAGTAGTGGGACTGGAAGCAATCAGCCCCAGCATTTT.

The chain has TRBV3-1 (or the pseudogene TRBV3-2) and TRBJ2-1; possible D gene TRBD2, 5 bases. Germline V gives CDR1 LGHDT, CDR2 YNNKEL (reference sequence). Trimming pared 3 bases from V and 5 bases from J, leaving 8 bases between. The CDR3 consists of 13 residues. CDR3 nucleotide sequence: TGTGCCAGCAGCCAGGTCGGGGACAATGAGCAGTTCTTC. Translated, it gives CASSQVGDNEQFF.

This clone has a count of ten or more. V is TRBV6-4 and J is TRBJ2-3, with 11 nucleotides matching TRBD2. J gave up 6 bases and V 3 bases, and 5 bases lay outside the gene matches. This CDR3 comprises 15 residues. Germline loops: CDR1 MRHNA, CDR2 SNTAGT. The CDR3 DNA reads as TGTGCCAGCAGTGATAGCGGGGGGGCGGCGGATACGCAGTATTTT. Translating it yields CASSDSGGAADTQYF.

The V and J genes are TRBV24-1 and TRBJ1-3, with 7 bases identical to TRBD1. Germline V gene sequence: CDR1 KGHDR, CDR2 SFDVKD. This CDR3 has 12 residues. The V and J ends lost 4 bases and 12 bases, in that order; junction bases with no gene match: 5. The CDR3 DNA is TGTGCCACCAGTGACTCGGACAGGATCATATATTTT. It specifies CATSDSDRIIYF.